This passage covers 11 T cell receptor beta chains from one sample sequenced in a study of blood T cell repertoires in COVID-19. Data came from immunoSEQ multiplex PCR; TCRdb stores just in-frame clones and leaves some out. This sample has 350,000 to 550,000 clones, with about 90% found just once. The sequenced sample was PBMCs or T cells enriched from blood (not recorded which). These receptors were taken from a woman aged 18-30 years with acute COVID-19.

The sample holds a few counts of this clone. This CDR3 reads CASRLLLDSGQGDSPLHF. CDR3 bases: TGTGCAAGTCGCTTATTGTTAGATTCGGGACAGGGTGACTCACCCCTCCACTTT. V is TRBV12-2 and J is TRBJ1-6; TRBD1, as called in the table, went unchecked against the DNA. TRBV12-2 is assigned pseudogene status. This CDR3 is built from 18 residues.

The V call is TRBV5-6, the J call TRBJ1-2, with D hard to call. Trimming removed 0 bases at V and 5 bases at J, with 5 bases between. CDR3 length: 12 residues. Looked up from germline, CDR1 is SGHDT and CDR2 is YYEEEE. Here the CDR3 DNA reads TGTGCCAGCAGCTTGGCTAGTTATGGCTACACCTTC. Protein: CASSLASYGYTF. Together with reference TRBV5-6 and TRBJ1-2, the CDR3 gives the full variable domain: DAGVTQSPTHLIKTRGQQVTLRCSPKSGHDTVSWYQQALGQGPQFIFQYYEEEERQRGNFPDRFSGHQFPNYSSELNVNALLLGDSALYLCASSLASYGYTFGSGTRLTVV.

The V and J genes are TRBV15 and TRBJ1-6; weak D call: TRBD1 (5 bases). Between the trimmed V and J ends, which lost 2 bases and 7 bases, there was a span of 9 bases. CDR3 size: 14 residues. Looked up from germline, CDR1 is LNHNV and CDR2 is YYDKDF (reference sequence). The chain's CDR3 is CATSRRGRNSPLHF. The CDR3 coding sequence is TGTGCCACCAGCAGAAGGGGTAGGAATTCACCCCTCCACTTT.

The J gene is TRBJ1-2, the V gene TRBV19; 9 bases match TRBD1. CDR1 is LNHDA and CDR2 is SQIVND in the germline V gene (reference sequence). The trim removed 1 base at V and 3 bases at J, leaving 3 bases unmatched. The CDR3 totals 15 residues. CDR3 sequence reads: CASSIGDREHYGYTF. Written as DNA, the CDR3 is TGTGCCAGTAGTATAGGGGACAGGGAACACTATGGCTACACCTTC. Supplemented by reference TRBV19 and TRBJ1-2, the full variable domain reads DGGITQSPKYLFRKEGQNVTLSCEQNLNHDAMYWYRQDPGQGLRLIYYSQIVNDFQKGDIAEGYSVSREKKESFPLTVTSAQKNPTAFYLCASSIGDREHYGYTFGSGTRLTVV.

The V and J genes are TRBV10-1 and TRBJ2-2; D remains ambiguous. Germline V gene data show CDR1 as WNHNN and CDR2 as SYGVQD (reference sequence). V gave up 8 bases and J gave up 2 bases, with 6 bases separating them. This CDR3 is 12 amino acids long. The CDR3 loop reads CASALNTGELFF. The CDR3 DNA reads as TGCGCCAGCGCCCTAAACACCGGGGAGCTGTTTTTT.

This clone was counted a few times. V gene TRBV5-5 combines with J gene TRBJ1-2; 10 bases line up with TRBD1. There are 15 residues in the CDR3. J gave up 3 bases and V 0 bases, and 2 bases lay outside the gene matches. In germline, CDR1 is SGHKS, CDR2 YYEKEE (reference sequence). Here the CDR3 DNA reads TGTGCCAGCAGCTTGGCCGGGACAGGGGACTATGGCTACACCTTC. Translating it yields CASSLAGTGDYGYTF.

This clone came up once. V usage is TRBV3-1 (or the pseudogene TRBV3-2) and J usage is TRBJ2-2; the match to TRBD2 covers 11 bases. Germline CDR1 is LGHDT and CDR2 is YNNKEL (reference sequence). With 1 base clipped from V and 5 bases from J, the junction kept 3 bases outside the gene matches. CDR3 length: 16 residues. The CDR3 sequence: CASSQGLAGRTGELFF. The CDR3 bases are TGTGCCAGCAGCCAAGGACTAGCGGGAAGAACCGGGGAGCTGTTTTTT.

The CDR3 nucleotides are TGCAGTGCTAGTGCCCGAGGGACTAGCGGGGGGTGGTCCTACAATGAGCAGTTCTTC. It codes for CSASARGTSGGWSYNEQFF. The V gene is TRBV20-1, the J gene TRBJ2-1; 15 nucleotides line up with TRBD2. Looked up from germline, CDR1 is DFQATT and CDR2 is SNEGSKA (reference sequence). The CDR3 runs to 19 residues. The ends lost 3 bases at V and 1 base at J; junction bases unmatched: 10.

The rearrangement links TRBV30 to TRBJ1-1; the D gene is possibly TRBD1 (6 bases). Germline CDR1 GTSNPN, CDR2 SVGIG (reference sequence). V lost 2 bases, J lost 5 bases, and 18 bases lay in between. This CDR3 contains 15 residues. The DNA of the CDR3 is TGTGCCTGGAGTCCAACAGGGCGAAGAAGGACTGAAGCTTTCTTT. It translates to CAWSPTGRRRTEAFF.

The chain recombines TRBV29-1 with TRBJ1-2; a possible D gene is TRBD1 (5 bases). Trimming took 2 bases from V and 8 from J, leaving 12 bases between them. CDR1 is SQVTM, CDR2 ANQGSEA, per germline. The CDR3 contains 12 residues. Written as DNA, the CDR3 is TGCAGCGTTGAATCCCGGGGGTTAGGCTACACCTTC. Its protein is CSVESRGLGYTF.

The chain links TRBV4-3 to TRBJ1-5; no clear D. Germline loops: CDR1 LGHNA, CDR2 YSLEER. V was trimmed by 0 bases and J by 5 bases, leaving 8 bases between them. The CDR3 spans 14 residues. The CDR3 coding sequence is TGCGCCAGCAGCCAAGATCTTGGCCATCAGCCCCAGCATTTT. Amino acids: CASSQDLGHQPQHF.